This T cell receptor (beta chain) is drawn from a study of blood T cell repertoires in COVID-19. Study-level background: Some COVID-19 samples were acute and others convalescent; all came from the United States, Italy and Spain. Sample material is recorded as cDNA or gDNA derived from T cells, B-cell-depleted T cells, or PBMCs.

Libraries were prepared by immunoSEQ multiplex PCR; TCRdb keeps only in-frame clonotypes and omits some of them. The sample has approximately 97,000 clones; 65% to 85% are singletons. The length of the CDR3 is 15 residues. V shed 4 bases and J 2 bases; nucleotides not matched to a gene: 6. Germline CDR1 is MGHRA and CDR2 is YSYEKL. Sequencing input: peripheral blood. The chain combines TRBV4-1 with TRBJ2-5, with 8 bases aligning to TRBD1. This clonotype was sampled from a man aged 55 to 70 with acute or convalescent COVID-19. The CDR3 nucleotides read TGCGCCAGCAGCCTCTCCGGGACAGGTCAAGAGACCCAGTACTTC. Translation gives CASSLSGTGQETQYF.